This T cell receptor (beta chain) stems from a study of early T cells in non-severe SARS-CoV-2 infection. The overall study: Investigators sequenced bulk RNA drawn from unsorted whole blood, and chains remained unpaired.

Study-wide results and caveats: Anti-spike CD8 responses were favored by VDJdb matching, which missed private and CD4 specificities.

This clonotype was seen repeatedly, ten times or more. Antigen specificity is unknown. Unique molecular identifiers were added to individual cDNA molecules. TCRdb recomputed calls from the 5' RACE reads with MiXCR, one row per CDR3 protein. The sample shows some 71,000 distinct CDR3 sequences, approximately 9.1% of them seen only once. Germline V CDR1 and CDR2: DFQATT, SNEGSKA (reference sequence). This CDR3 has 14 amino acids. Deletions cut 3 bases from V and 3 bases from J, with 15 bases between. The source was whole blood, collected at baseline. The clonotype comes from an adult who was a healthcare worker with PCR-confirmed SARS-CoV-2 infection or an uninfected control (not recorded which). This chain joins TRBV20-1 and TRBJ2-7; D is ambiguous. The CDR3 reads CSARFRRYSYEQYF. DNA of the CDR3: TGCAGTGCTAGGTTCAGAAGATACAGCTACGAGCAGTACTTC.